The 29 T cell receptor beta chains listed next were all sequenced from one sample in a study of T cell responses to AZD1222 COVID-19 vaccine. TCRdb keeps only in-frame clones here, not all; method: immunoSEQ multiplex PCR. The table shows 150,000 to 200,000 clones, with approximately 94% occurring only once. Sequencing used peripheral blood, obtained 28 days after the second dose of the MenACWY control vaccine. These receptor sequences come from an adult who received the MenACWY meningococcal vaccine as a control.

This chain's CDR3 is CASSLADTSGLAYNEQFF. DNA of the CDR3: TGTGCCAGCAGTTTAGCGGACACCTCCGGACTAGCCTACAATGAGCAGTTCTTC. The genes are TRBV27 and TRBJ2-1; the match to TRBD2 covers 7 bases. V shed 2 bases and J 2 bases; nucleotides not matched to a gene: 12. The CDR3 runs 18 residues. The germline V gene encodes CDR1 MNHEY and CDR2 SMNVEV (reference sequence).

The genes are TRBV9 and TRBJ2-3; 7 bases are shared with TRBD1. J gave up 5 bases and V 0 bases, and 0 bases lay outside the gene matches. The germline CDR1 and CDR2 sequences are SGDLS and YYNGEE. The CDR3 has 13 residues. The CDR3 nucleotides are TGTGCCAGCAGCGTAGCAGGGGGAGATACGCAGTATTTT. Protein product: CASSVAGGDTQYF.

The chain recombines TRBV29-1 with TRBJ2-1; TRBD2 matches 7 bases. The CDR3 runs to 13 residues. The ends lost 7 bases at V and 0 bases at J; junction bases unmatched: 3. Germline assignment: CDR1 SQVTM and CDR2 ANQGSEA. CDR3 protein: CSAAGASYNEQFF. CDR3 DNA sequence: TGCAGCGCCGCGGGAGCCTCCTACAATGAGCAGTTCTTC.

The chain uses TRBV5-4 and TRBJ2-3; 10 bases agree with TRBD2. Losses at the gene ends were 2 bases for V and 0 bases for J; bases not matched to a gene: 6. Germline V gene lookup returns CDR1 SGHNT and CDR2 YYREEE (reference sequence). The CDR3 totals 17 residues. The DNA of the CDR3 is TGTGCCAGCAGCTTAGACAGAGCGGGAGGGAGCACAGATACGCAGTATTTT. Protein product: CASSLDRAGGSTDTQYF.

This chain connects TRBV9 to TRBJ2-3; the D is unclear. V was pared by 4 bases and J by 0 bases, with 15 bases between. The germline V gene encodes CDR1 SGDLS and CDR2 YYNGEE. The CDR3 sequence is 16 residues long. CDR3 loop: CASSQGPYPSTDTQYF. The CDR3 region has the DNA TGTGCCAGCAGCCAAGGGCCGTACCCTAGCACAGATACGCAGTATTTT. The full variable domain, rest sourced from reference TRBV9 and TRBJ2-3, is DSGVTQTPKHLITATGQRVTLRCSPRSGDLSVYWYQQSLDQGLQFLIQYYNGEERAKGNILERFSAQQFPDLHSELNLSSLELGDSALYFCASSQGPYPSTDTQYFGPGTRLTVL.

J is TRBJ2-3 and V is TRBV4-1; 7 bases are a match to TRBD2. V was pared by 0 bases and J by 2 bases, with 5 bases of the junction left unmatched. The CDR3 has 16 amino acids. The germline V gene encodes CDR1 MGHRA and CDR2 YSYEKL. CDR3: CASSQDGGVHTDTQYF. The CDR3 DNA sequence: TGCGCCAGCAGCCAAGATGGGGGGGTCCACACAGATACGCAGTATTTT.

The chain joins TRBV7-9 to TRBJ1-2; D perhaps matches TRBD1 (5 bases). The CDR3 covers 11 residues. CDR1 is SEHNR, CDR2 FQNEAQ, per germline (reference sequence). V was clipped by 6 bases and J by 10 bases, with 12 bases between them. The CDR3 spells CASSPQVLYTF. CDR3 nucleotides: TGTGCCAGCAGTCCACAGGTACTCTACACCTTC.

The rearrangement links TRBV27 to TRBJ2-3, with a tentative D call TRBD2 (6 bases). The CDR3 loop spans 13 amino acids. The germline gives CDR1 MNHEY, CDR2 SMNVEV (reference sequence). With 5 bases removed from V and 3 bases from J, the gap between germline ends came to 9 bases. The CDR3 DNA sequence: TGTGCCAGCAGTAGGCGGGGTACAGATACGCAGTATTTT. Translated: CASSRRGTDTQYF.

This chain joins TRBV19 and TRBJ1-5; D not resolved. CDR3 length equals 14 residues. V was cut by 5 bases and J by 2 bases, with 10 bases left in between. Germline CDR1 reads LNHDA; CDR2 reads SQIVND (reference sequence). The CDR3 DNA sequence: TGTGCCAGTAGTTGGTCCGGCGGCAATCAGCCCCAGCATTTT. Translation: CASSWSGGNQPQHF.

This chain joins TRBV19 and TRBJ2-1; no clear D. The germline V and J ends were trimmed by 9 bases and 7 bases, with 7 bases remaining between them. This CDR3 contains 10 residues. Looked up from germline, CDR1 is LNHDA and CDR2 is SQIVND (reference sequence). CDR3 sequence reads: CASGRNEQFF. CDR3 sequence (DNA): TGTGCCAGCGGGCGTAATGAGCAGTTCTTC.

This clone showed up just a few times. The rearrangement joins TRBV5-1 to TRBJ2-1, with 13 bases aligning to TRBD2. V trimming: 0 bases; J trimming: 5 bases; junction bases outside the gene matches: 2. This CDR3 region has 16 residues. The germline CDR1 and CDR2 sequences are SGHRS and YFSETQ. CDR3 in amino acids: CASSLVGTSGNNEQFF. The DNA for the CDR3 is TGCGCCAGCAGCTTGGTGGGGACTAGCGGGAACAATGAGCAGTTCTTC. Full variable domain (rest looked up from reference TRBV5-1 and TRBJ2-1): KAGVTQTPRYLIKTRGQQVTLSCSPISGHRSVSWYQQTPGQGLQFLFEYFSETQRNKGNFPGRFSGRQFSNSRSEMNVSTLELGDSALYLCASSLVGTSGNNEQFFGPGTRLTVL.

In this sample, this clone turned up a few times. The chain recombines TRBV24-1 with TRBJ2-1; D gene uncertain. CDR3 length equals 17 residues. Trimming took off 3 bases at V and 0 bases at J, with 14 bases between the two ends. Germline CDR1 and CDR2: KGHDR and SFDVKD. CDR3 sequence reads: CATSDPGPESSYNEQFF. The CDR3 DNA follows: TGTGCCACCAGTGATCCTGGGCCCGAGAGCTCCTACAATGAGCAGTTCTTC.

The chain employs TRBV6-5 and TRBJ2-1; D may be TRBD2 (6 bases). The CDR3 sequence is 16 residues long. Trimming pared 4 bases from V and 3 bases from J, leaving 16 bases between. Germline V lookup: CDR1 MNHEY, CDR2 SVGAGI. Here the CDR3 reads CASSFLGRRGYNEQFF. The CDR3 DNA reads TGTGCCAGCAGTTTTCTAGGGAGGAGAGGCTACAATGAGCAGTTCTTC.

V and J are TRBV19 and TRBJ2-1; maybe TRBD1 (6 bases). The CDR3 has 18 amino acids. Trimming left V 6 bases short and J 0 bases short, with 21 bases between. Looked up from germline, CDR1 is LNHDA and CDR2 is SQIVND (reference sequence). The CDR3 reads CASSPISGTPSSYNEQFF. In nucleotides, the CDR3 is TGTGCCAGTAGCCCCATCTCCGGGACACCTAGCTCCTACAATGAGCAGTTCTTC.

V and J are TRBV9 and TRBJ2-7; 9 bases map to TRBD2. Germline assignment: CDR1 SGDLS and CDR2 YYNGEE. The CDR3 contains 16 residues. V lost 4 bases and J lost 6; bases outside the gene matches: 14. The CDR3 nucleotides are TGTGCCAGCAGCCTGGGGCGGGGGGGGGTAGACTCCGAGCAGTACTTC. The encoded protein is CASSLGRGGVDSEQYF.

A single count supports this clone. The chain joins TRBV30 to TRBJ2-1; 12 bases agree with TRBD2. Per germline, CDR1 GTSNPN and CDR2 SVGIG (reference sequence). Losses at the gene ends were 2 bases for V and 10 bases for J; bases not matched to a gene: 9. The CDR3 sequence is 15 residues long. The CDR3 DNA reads TGTGCCTGGAGTTGGGCTAGCGGGAGGGCCAACGAGCAGTTCTTC. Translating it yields CAWSWASGRANEQFF.

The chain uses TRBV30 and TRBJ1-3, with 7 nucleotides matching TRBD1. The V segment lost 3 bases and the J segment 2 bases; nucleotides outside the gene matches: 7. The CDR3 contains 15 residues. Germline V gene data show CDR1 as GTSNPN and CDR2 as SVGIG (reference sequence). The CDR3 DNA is TGTGCCTGGAGCTGGGACAGCGCTACTGGAAACACCATATATTTT. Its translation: CAWSWDSATGNTIYF.

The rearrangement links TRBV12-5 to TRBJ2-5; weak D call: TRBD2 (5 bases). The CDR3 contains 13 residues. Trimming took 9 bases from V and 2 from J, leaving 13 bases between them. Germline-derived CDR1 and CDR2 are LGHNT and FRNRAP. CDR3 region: CARIVWEQETQYF. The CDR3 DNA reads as TGTGCTAGAATTGTGTGGGAGCAAGAGACCCAGTACTTC. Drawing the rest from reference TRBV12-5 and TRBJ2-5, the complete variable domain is DARVTQTPRHKVTEMGQEVTMRCQPILGHNTVFWYRQTMMQGLELLAYFRNRAPLDDSGMPKDRFSAEMPDATLATLKIQPSEPRDSAVYFCARIVWEQETQYFGPGTRLLVL.

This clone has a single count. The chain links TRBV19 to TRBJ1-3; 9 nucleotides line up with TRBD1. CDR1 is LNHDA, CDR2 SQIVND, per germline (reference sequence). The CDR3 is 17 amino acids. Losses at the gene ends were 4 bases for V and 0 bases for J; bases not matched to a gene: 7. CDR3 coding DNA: TGTGCCAGTAGTACCACAGGGGGCCGCCTCTCTGGAAACACCATATATTTT. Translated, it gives CASSTTGGRLSGNTIYF. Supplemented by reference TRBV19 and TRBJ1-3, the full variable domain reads DGGITQSPKYLFRKEGQNVTLSCEQNLNHDAMYWYRQDPGQGLRLIYYSQIVNDFQKGDIAEGYSVSREKKESFPLTVTSAQKNPTAFYLCASSTTGGRLSGNTIYFGEGSWLTVV.

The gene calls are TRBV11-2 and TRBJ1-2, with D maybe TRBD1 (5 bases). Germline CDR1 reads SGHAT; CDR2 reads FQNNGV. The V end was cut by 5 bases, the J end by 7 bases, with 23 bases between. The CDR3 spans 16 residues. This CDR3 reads CASSIPGQIGTSGYTF. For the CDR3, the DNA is TGTGCCAGCAGCATCCCAGGGCAGATAGGGACTAGTGGCTACACCTTC.

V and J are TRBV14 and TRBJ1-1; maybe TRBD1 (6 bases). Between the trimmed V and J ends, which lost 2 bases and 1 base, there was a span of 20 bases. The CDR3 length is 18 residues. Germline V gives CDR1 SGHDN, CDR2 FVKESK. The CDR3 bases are TGTGCCAGCAGCCAACCCCTCGGCAGGCGGGGGGCGAACACTGAAGCTTTCTTT. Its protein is CASSQPLGRRGANTEAFF.

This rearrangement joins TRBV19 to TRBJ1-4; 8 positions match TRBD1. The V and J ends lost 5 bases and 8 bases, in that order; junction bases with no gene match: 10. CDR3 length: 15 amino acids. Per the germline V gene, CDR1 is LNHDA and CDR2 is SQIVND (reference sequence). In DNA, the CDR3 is TGTGCCAGTAGTCCCCAACAGGGGGGAGGCGAAAAACTGTTTTTT. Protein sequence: CASSPQQGGGEKLFF.

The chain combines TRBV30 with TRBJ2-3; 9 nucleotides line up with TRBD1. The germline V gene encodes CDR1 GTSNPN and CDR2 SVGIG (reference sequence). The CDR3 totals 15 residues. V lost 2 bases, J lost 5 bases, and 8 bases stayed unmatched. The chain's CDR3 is CAWSPGTGMLDTQYF. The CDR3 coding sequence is TGTGCCTGGAGTCCCGGGACAGGGATGTTAGATACGCAGTATTTT.

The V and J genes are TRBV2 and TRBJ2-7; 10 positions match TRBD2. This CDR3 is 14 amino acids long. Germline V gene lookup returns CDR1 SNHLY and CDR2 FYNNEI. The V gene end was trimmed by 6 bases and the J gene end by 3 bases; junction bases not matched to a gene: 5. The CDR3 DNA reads TGTGCCAGCAGCCCCCCTAGCGGGAGCTACGAGCAGTACTTC. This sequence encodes CASSPPSGSYEQYF.

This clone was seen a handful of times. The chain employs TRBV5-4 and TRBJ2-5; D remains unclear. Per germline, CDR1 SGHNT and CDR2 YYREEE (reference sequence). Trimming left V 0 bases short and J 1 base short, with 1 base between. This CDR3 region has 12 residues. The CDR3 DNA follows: TGTGCCAGCAGCTTGGCCCAAGAGACCCAGTACTTC. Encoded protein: CASSLAQETQYF.

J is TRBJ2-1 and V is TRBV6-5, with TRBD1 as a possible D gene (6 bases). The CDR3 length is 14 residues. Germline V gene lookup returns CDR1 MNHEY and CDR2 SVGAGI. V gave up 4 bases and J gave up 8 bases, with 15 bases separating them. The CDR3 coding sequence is TGTGCCAGCAGTTGGGCTACCAAGGGGGATGAGCAGTTCTTC. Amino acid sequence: CASSWATKGDEQFF.

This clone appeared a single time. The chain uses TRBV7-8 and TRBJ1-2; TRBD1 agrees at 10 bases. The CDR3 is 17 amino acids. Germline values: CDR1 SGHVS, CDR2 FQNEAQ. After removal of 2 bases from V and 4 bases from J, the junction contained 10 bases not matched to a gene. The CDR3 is CASSLSPGTGDGYGYTF. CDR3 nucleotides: TGTGCCAGCAGCTTATCCCCCGGGACAGGGGATGGCTATGGCTACACCTTC. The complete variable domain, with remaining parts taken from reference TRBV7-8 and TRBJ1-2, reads GAGVSQSPRYKVAKRGQDVALRCDPISGHVSLFWYQQALGQGPEFLTYFQNEAQLDKSGLPSDRFFAERPEGSVSTLKIQRTQQEDSAVYLCASSLSPGTGDGYGYTFGSGTRLTVV.

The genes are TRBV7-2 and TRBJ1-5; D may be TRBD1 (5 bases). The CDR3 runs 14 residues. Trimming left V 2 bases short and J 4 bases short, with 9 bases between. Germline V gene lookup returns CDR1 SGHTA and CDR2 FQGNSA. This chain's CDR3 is CASSLKTANQPQHF. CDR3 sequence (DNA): TGTGCCAGCAGCTTAAAGACAGCAAATCAGCCCCAGCATTTT.

The CDR3 nucleotides read TGTGCCAGCACGCCCGGGACAGGACTTTACGAGCAGTACTTC. Amino acid sequence: CASTPGTGLYEQYF. The V call is TRBV5-6, the J call TRBJ2-7; 8 nucleotides line up with TRBD1. With V trimmed by 6 bases and J by 4 bases, 9 bases remained unmatched. This CDR3 spans 14 amino acids. The V gene's germline CDR1 is SGHDT and CDR2 YYEEEE. Together with reference TRBV5-6 and TRBJ2-7, the CDR3 gives the full variable domain: DAGVTQSPTHLIKTRGQQVTLRCSPKSGHDTVSWYQQALGQGPQFIFQYYEEEERQRGNFPDRFSGHQFPNYSSELNVNALLLGDSALYLCASTPGTGLYEQYFGPGTRLTVT.